The 3 T cell receptor beta chains given below trace back to one sample, sequenced in a study of blood T cells in healthy people across ages. Next came a second PCR, run for about 7 to 11 cycles, which used a sample-barcoded 5' primer along with a J-beta primer mix. Each CDR3 protein gets one entry after TCRdb re-called the 5' RACE reads with MiXCR. The sample shows over 1.5 million distinct CDR3 sequences, around 50% of them seen only once. The specimen was blood. These receptors came from a woman between 40 and 50 years old in good health.

This chain links TRBV5-1 with TRBJ2-1; D call uncertain. Germline values: CDR1 SGHRS, CDR2 YFSETQ. This CDR3 region has 15 residues. Trimming pared 0 bases from V and 0 bases from J, leaving 7 bases between. The CDR3 protein is CASSLDRNSYNEQFF. The CDR3 region has the DNA TGCGCCAGCAGCTTGGACAGAAACTCCTACAATGAGCAGTTCTTC.

The chain has TRBV20-1 and TRBJ2-4, with 8 positions matching TRBD1. This CDR3 contains 13 residues. With 2 bases clipped from V and 12 bases from J, the junction kept 9 bases outside the gene matches. Germline CDR1 DFQATT, CDR2 SNEGSKA (reference sequence). The CDR3 DNA is TGCAGTGCTAGATGGCAGGGGGCCCGAAGTCAGTACTTC. Encoded protein: CSARWQGARSQYF.

The chain carries TRBV20-1 and TRBJ1-2; D gene uncertain. Trimming left V 4 bases short and J 11 bases short, with 11 bases between. The CDR3 contains 10 residues. CDR1 and CDR2 (germline): DFQATT, SNEGSKA (reference sequence). CDR3 region: CSAKQFGYTF. CDR3 in DNA: TGCAGTGCTAAACAGTTCGGATACACCTTC.